These T cell receptor beta chains were read from a single sample in a study of graft-versus-host responses after intestinal transplantation. TCRdb's copy holds only in-frame clones and misses some; the assay was immunoSEQ multiplex PCR. Here the sample spans some 120,000 clones, approximately 90% being singletons. What these receptors recognize is not known. The sample in question was unstimulated CD4+ T cells sorted from spleen or lymph node cells, obtained before intestinal transplant. The receptor source for this set is a human donor who received an intestinal transplant. The CDR3 runs from the conserved cysteine through the conserved F or W. The order of the fields is D gene, V gene, J gene, clone size, CDR3 protein, CDR3 DNA. A D gene is named only where the DNA matches it firmly. Rows give clone size only sometimes, using once, few, many, or a class for an expanded clone.

D: TRBD2
V: TRBV5-4
J: TRBJ2-3
size: -
CDR3: CASSLEGPARGGTDTQYF
DNA: TGTGCCAGCAGCTTGGAGGGACCGGCGCGGGGGGGCACAGATACGCAGTATTTT

D: -
V: TRBV28
J: TRBJ2-5
size: -
CDR3: CASSLLQTRETQYF
DNA: TGTGCCAGCAGTTTATTACAGACCCGGGAGACCCAGTACTTC

D: -
V: TRBV5-1
J: TRBJ1-4
size: -
CDR3: CASSLFPGLLNEKLFF
DNA: TGCGCCAGCAGTTTGTTTCCGGGACTGCTTAATGAAAAACTGTTTTTT

D: TRBD2
V: TRBV6-5
J: TRBJ2-2
size: -
CDR3: CASSYSGLAGVGELFF
DNA: TGTGCCAGCAGTTACTCCGGACTAGCGGGAGTCGGGGAGCTGTTTTTT

D: TRBD1
V: TRBV15
J: TRBJ2-1
size: -
CDR3: CATSRGRRTGIGEQFF
DNA: TGTGCCACCAGCAGAGGTAGGAGGACAGGGATCGGTGAGCAGTTCTTC

D: -
V: TRBV28
J: TRBJ2-1
size: -
CDR3: CASMAVYNEQFF
DNA: TGTGCCAGCATGGCGGTTTACAATGAGCAGTTCTTC

D: TRBD1
V: TRBV7-9
J: TRBJ2-7
size: -
CDR3: CASSRDRTSSYEQYF
DNA: TGTGCCAGCAGCAGGGACAGGACGAGCTCCTACGAGCAGTACTTC

D: -
V: TRBV7-3
J: TRBJ2-6
size: -
CDR3: CASSPHSGSGANVLTF
DNA: TGTGCCAGCAGCCCCCACTCAGGGTCCGGGGCCAACGTCCTGACTTTC

D: -
V: TRBV28
J: TRBJ2-1
size: once
CDR3: CASRSVFSYNEQFF
DNA: TGTGCCAGCAGATCCGTCTTCTCCTACAATGAGCAGTTCTTC

D: -
V: TRBV21-1
J: TRBJ2-7
size: -
CDR3: CASSKSWGRINYVYEQYF
DNA: TGTGCCAGCAGCAAATCGTGGGGCCGGATAAACTATGTTTACGAGCAGTACTTC

D: TRBD2
V: TRBV2
J: TRBJ2-1
size: -
CDR3: CASSSGGRFF
DNA: TGTGCCAGCAGTTCGGGAGGGCGGTTCTTC

D: TRBD1
V: TRBV14
J: TRBJ2-7
size: -
CDR3: CASSRQPGQGSYEQYF
DNA: TGTGCCAGCAGCCGGCAGCCGGGACAGGGTTCCTACGAGCAGTACTTC

D: TRBD2
V: TRBV7-9
J: TRBJ2-7
size: -
CDR3: CASSLALADRTYEQYF
DNA: TGTGCCAGCAGCTTAGCCCTAGCGGATCGAACCTACGAGCAGTACTTC

D: -
V: TRBV11-2
J: TRBJ2-2
size: -
CDR3: CASSLDLGLRTVNTGELFF
DNA: TGTGCCAGCAGCTTAGATCTGGGGCTGAGGACAGTGAACACCGGGGAGCTGTTTTTT

D: TRBD1
V: TRBV19
J: TRBJ1-2
size: -
CDR3: CASSKDRVGYTF
DNA: TGTGCCAGTAGTAAGGACAGGGTTGGCTACACCTTC

D: -
V: TRBV18
J: TRBJ1-2
size: -
CDR3: CASSFPGSLNGYTF
DNA: TGTGCCAGCTCATTTCCCGGGTCCCTCAATGGCTACACCTTC

D: TRBD2
V: TRBV2
J: TRBJ2-1
size: -
CDR3: CASSMGGGEYEQFF
DNA: TGTGCCAGCAGCATGGGCGGGGGGGAATATGAGCAGTTCTTC

D: -
V: TRBV10-1
J: TRBJ1-5
size: -
CDR3: CASSERRGQPQHF
DNA: TGCGCCAGCAGTGAGAGAAGGGGACAGCCCCAGCATTTT

D: TRBD2
V: TRBV18
J: TRBJ2-7
size: few
CDR3: CASSRGTSSYEQYF
DNA: TGTGCCAGCTCACGTGGGACTAGCTCCTACGAGCAGTACTTC

D: TRBD2
V: TRBV5-4
J: TRBJ2-1
size: -
CDR3: CASSSGGTAGYNEQFF
DNA: TGTGCCAGCAGCTCGGGAGGGACCGCTGGCTACAATGAGCAGTTCTTC

D: TRBD2
V: TRBV28
J: TRBJ2-2
size: -
CDR3: CASSLRGLAPGELFF
DNA: TGTGCCAGCAGCCTCCGCGGACTAGCCCCCGGGGAGCTGTTTTTT

D: TRBD2
V: TRBV27
J: TRBJ2-1
size: once
CDR3: CASSLLAGKNEQFF
DNA: TGTGCCAGCAGTTTACTAGCGGGGAAAAATGAGCAGTTCTTC

D: -
V: TRBV18
J: TRBJ1-4
size: -
CDR3: CASSRTQNNEKLFF
DNA: TGTGCCAGCTCACGTACCCAGAATAATGAAAAACTGTTTTTT

D: TRBD2
V: TRBV9
J: TRBJ2-7
size: -
CDR3: CASSVLILAGEDEQYF
DNA: TGTGCCAGCAGCGTCCTGATACTAGCGGGGGAGGATGAGCAGTACTTC

D: TRBD1
V: TRBV6-1
J: TRBJ1-2
size: -
CDR3: CASTPLRGVYGYTF
DNA: TGTGCCAGCACCCCCCTCAGGGGGGTGTATGGCTACACCTTC

D: TRBD1
V: TRBV28
J: TRBJ2-7
size: -
CDR3: CASSLGGQGYGEQYF
DNA: TGTGCCAGCAGTTTGGGTGGACAGGGATACGGGGAGCAGTACTTC

D: -
V: TRBV11-3
J: TRBJ2-1
size: -
CDR3: CASSSSGTGSEQFF
DNA: TGTGCCAGCAGCTCCTCCGGGACTGGTAGTGAGCAGTTCTTC

D: TRBD1
V: TRBV5-4
J: TRBJ1-1
size: -
CDR3: CASSPGGSLGNTEAFF
DNA: TGTGCCAGCAGCCCAGGGGGTTCCTTAGGGAACACTGAAGCTTTCTTT

D: TRBD2
V: TRBV19
J: TRBJ2-7
size: once
CDR3: CASSPGLAGVYEQYF
DNA: TGTGCCAGTAGTCCCGGACTAGCGGGAGTGTACGAGCAGTACTTC

D: -
V: TRBV5-1
J: TRBJ2-1
size: -
CDR3: CASSPGASLYNEQFF
DNA: TGCGCCAGCAGCCCTGGGGCGAGCCTCTACAATGAGCAGTTCTTC

D: TRBD2
V: TRBV7-8
J: TRBJ2-7
size: -
CDR3: CASSSLAGGSYEQYF
DNA: TGTGCCAGCAGCTCCCTCGCGGGGGGCTCCTACGAGCAGTACTTC

D: TRBD2
V: TRBV5-1
J: TRBJ2-3
size: -
CDR3: CASRVSGGPTDTQYF
DNA: TGCGCCAGCAGGGTTAGCGGGGGGCCCACAGATACGCAGTATTTT

D: TRBD2
V: TRBV6-1
J: TRBJ2-5
size: -
CDR3: CALGTSGPNRETQYF
DNA: TGTGCCCTTGGGACTAGCGGTCCTAACCGGGAGACCCAGTACTTC

D: -
V: TRBV18
J: TRBJ1-1
size: few
CDR3: CASSIQGNTEAFF
DNA: TGTGCCAGCTCAATACAGGGGAACACTGAAGCTTTCTTT

D: TRBD2
V: TRBV27
J: TRBJ2-3
size: -
CDR3: CASSFGTSGATDTQYF
DNA: TGTGCCAGCAGTTTCGGGACTAGCGGAGCGACAGATACGCAGTATTTT

D: -
V: TRBV20-1
J: TRBJ1-1
size: -
CDR3: CSAREQLEAFF
DNA: TGCAGTGCTAGAGAACAGCTTGAAGCTTTCTTT

D: TRBD1
V: TRBV30
J: TRBJ1-1
size: -
CDR3: CAWTRQGLTEAFF
DNA: TGTGCCTGGACTCGACAGGGGTTAACTGAAGCTTTCTTT

D: TRBD1
V: TRBV7-2
J: TRBJ1-1
size: -
CDR3: CASSQQTGVDTEAFF
DNA: TGTGCCAGCAGCCAACAGACAGGGGTTGACACTGAAGCTTTCTTT

D: -
V: TRBV18
J: TRBJ2-3
size: -
CDR3: CASSPPTGTDTQYF
DNA: TGTGCCAGCTCACCACCGACAGGTACAGATACGCAGTATTTT

D: -
V: TRBV30
J: TRBJ1-1
size: -
CDR3: CAWSVLLRTGPKERGAFF
DNA: TGTGCCTGGAGTGTACTTCTCCGAACCGGGCCAAAGGAACGGGGGGCTTTCTTT

D: TRBD2
V: TRBV2
J: TRBJ2-2
size: -
CDR3: CASSEGGEGRSGELFF
DNA: TGTGCCAGCAGTGAAGGGGGGGAGGGCCGATCCGGGGAGCTGTTTTTT

D: -
V: TRBV30
J: TRBJ2-7
size: -
CDR3: CAWSAQQGPYEQYF
DNA: TGTGCCTGGAGTGCCCAACAGGGCCCCTACGAGCAGTACTTC

D: -
V: TRBV20-1
J: TRBJ2-7
size: -
CDR3: CSASRSGVQYF
DNA: TGCAGTGCTAGTAGGAGCGGAGTGCAGTACTTC

D: -
V: TRBV29-1
J: TRBJ1-5
size: few
CDR3: CSVVEDAWGNQPQHF
DNA: TGCAGCGTTGTGGAGGACGCGTGGGGCAATCAGCCCCAGCATTTT

D: TRBD1
V: TRBV7-2
J: TRBJ2-7
size: -
CDR3: CASSWGQGVPEQYF
DNA: TGTGCCAGCAGCTGGGGACAGGGAGTACCCGAGCAGTACTTC

D: -
V: TRBV15
J: TRBJ2-7
size: -
CDR3: CATSRAPQGTSYEQYF
DNA: TGTGCCACCAGCAGAGCCCCCCAGGGGACCTCCTACGAGCAGTACTTC

D: TRBD2
V: TRBV19
J: TRBJ2-2
size: -
CDR3: CASSSGTSGPSNTGELFF
DNA: TGTGCCAGTAGTTCCGGGACTAGCGGACCTTCGAACACCGGGGAGCTGTTTTTT

D: TRBD1
V: TRBV4-3
J: TRBJ1-2
size: -
CDR3: CASSQIQGNYGYTF
DNA: TGCGCCAGCAGCCAGATACAGGGGAACTATGGCTACACCTTC

D: -
V: TRBV12-5
J: TRBJ2-2
size: -
CDR3: CASGLVKGAGITGELFF
DNA: TGTGCTAGTGGTTTGGTAAAGGGTGCCGGGATCACCGGGGAGCTGTTTTTT

D: TRBD1
V: TRBV5-1
J: TRBJ2-5
size: -
CDR3: CASSLTGGRETQYF
DNA: TGCGCCAGCAGCTTGACAGGGGGCCGGGAGACCCAGTACTTC

D: TRBD1
V: TRBV27
J: TRBJ2-7
size: once
CDR3: CASRDRGKYEQYF
DNA: TGTGCCAGCAGGGACAGGGGAAAATACGAGCAGTACTTC

D: TRBD1
V: TRBV6-5
J: TRBJ1-1
size: -
CDR3: CASSYSGQTEAFF
DNA: TGTGCCAGCAGTTACTCGGGACAGACTGAAGCTTTCTTT

D: -
V: TRBV11-2
J: TRBJ2-4
size: -
CDR3: CASSLGKVGLAKNIQYF
DNA: TGTGCCAGCAGCTTAGGAAAGGTGGGGCTAGCCAAAAACATTCAGTACTTC

D: TRBD2
V: TRBV7-3
J: TRBJ2-1
size: once
CDR3: CASSPRLAASYNEQFF
DNA: TGTGCCAGCAGCCCGCGACTAGCGGCATCCTACAATGAGCAGTTCTTC